These 19 T cell receptor beta chains originate from one sample sequenced in a study of blood T cells in healthy people across ages. Through a sample-barcoded 5' primer and a J-beta primer mix, a second PCR was run for 7 to 11 cycles. TCRdb ran MiXCR on the 5' RACE reads and lists one entry per CDR3 protein. The sample consists of 710,000 or so distinct CDR3 sequences, about 30% of them appearing once. The sample consisted of blood. These receptors all come from a woman aged 80 or over in good health.

The chain recombines TRBV7-8 with TRBJ1-5, with D perhaps TRBD1 (5 bases). Between the trimmed V and J ends, which lost 5 bases and 6 bases, there was a span of 14 bases. The CDR3 has 14 residues. Per germline, CDR1 SGHVS and CDR2 FQNEAQ. CDR3 residues: CASSQGRQGQPQHF. CDR3 nucleotides: TGTGCCAGCAGCCAGGGACGGCAAGGTCAGCCCCAGCATTTT.

This clonotype was found many times. Mismatch with germline at one junction end may stem from a read error. V usage is TRBV29-1 and J usage is TRBJ2-1, with 11 positions matching TRBD2. Germline V gene sequence: CDR1 SQVTM, CDR2 ANQGSEA. This CDR3 contains 17 residues. The CDR3 nucleotides read TGCAGCGCTGAACTGACTAGCGGGACAAGCTCCTACAATGAGCAGTTCTTC. This gives the protein CSAELTSGTSSYNEQFF.

This clonotype was detected many times. The V and J genes are TRBV4-3 and TRBJ2-1, with 11 bases aligning to TRBD2. Germline trimming cut 1 base from V and 6 bases from J; bases unmatched to any gene: 11. The CDR3 length is 18 residues. The V gene's germline CDR1 is LGHNA and CDR2 YSLEER. CDR3 DNA: TGCGCCAGCAGCCAAGGAAGTAGGGGACTAGCGGCATCCAATGAGCAGTTCTTC. Protein product: CASSQGSRGLAASNEQFF.

This clonotype was picked up many times. CDR3 amino acids: CSARAGTASEKLFF. The DNA of the CDR3 is TGCAGTGCTAGGGCCGGGACAGCTAGTGAAAAACTGTTTTTT. The gene calls are TRBV20-1 and TRBJ1-4; 7 bases are a match to TRBD1. The junction had 8 bases not matched to a gene; V was cut back by 3 bases and J by 7 bases. Germline V gives CDR1 DFQATT, CDR2 SNEGSKA (reference sequence). This CDR3 has 14 residues.

With respect to this clonotype: No conserved phenylalanine or tryptophan is present at the end of the CDR3, so a read error is the likely explanation. The CDR3 here is CSASKGGLNEQFL. The CDR3 region has the DNA TGCAGTGCTAGTAAAGGAGGACTTAATGAGCAGTTCTTA. The chain uses TRBV20-1 and TRBJ2-1, with D perhaps matching TRBD2 (5 bases). The CDR3 length is 13 residues. Germline V gene sequence: CDR1 DFQATT, CDR2 SNEGSKA (reference sequence). Trimming cost V 3 bases and J 7 bases, with 13 bases left between them.

This clonotype was found many times. The chain joins TRBV3-1 to TRBJ2-3; 9 positions match TRBD1. This CDR3 has 13 residues. The germline V gene encodes CDR1 LGHDT and CDR2 YNNKEL (reference sequence). Unmatched junction bases numbered 3, after V lost 7 bases and J lost 4 bases. CDR3 protein: CASTDRGADTQYF. The CDR3 nucleotides are TGTGCCAGCACGGACAGGGGAGCAGATACGCAGTATTTT.

This clonotype was recorded at least ten times. The chain combines TRBV7-3 with TRBJ2-1; 12 bases fit TRBD1. J gave up 2 bases and V 4 bases, and 0 bases lay outside the gene matches. Germline-derived CDR1 and CDR2 are SGHTA and FQGTGA. The CDR3 consists of 15 residues. CDR3 coding DNA: TGTGCCAGCAGCTGGGACAGGGGGCCCTACAATGAGCAGTTCTTC. This encodes CASSWDRGPYNEQFF.

This clonotype was detected many times. This chain uses TRBV7-2 with TRBJ1-2; possible D gene TRBD1, 6 bases. This CDR3 contains 19 residues. The germline CDR1 and CDR2 sequences are SGHTA and FQGNSA. The ends were cut back, 0 bases at V and 2 bases at J, with 22 bases in the middle. The chain's CDR3 is CASSLARISDSRVNYGYTF. The CDR3 bases are TGTGCCAGCAGCTTAGCCCGAATATCGGACAGTCGGGTAAACTATGGCTACACCTTC.

This clonotype was detected ten times or more. The chain joins TRBV24-1 to TRBJ2-5; 8 bases fit TRBD1. J lost 4 bases, V lost 9 bases, and 9 bases had no gene match. Germline lookup yields CDR1 KGHDR and CDR2 SFDVKD. CDR3 length: 14 amino acids. DNA of the CDR3: TGTGCCACCTCGACAGGGGTCCGTGGAGAGACCCAGTACTTC. Protein sequence: CATSTGVRGETQYF.

The V gene is TRBV2, the J gene TRBJ2-7, with D hard to call. The end of the DNA aligns better with TRBJ2-5, so the J call may be wrong. The CDR3 has 13 amino acids. Germline V CDR1 and CDR2: SNHLY, FYNNEI. CDR3 amino acids: CASARIRTETQYF. The DNA of the CDR3 is TGTGCCAGCGCGCGCATACGAACGGAGACCCAGTACTTC.

About this clonotype: This may arise from a read error, as a much more abundant clone is one base away. The CDR3, as DNA: TGTGCCAGCAGCGCCCCTGGAGACAGAGACTACGAGCAGTGCTTC. Translating gives CASSAPGDRDYEQCF. The V gene is TRBV21-1, the J gene TRBJ2-7; the DNA was not used to check the table's D call, TRBD1. TRBV21-1 is described as a pseudogene. This CDR3 is built from 15 residues.

This clonotype was seen only a few times. This may be a read error, as it is one base from a much larger clone. The chain has TRBV7-9 and TRBJ2-1; D is possibly TRBD2 (6 bases). V dropped 6 bases and J dropped 7 bases, with 19 bases sitting between them. The germline gives CDR1 SEHNR, CDR2 FQNEAQ (reference sequence). The CDR3 consists of 15 residues. The CDR3 bases are TGTGCCAGCAGTTCGGGACTCGCGGATCCAAATGAGCAGTTCTTC. It yields the protein CASSSGLADPNEQFF. The variable domain in full, completed from reference TRBV7-9 and TRBJ2-1, reads DTGVSQNPRHKITKRGQNVTFRCDPISEHNRLYWYRQTLGQGPEFLTYFQNEAQLEKSRLLSDRFSAERPKGSFSTLEIQRTEQGDSAMYLCASSSGLADPNEQFFGPGTRLTVL.

This clonotype was observed at least ten times. The V and J genes are TRBV5-6 and TRBJ2-5; no reliable D call. Germline-derived CDR1 and CDR2 are SGHDT and YYEEEE. The CDR3 is 13 amino acids. Trimming took off 2 bases at V and 5 bases at J, with 10 bases between the two ends. Written as DNA, the CDR3 is TGTGCCAGCAGCTTACTGGCTGCGGAGACCCAGTACTTC. It codes for CASSLLAAETQYF.

The sample holds many counts of this clonotype. This sequence may be a read error, since a much larger clone differs from it by one base. This chain's CDR3 is CAGSSASGGAEETQYF. The CDR3 region has the DNA TGTGCCGGCAGCTCCGCTAGCGGGGGGGCCGAGGAGACCCAGTACTTC. The chain employs TRBV11-2 and TRBJ2-5, with 12 bases lining up with TRBD2. The CDR3 runs 16 residues. Per the germline V gene, CDR1 is SGHAT and CDR2 is FQNNGV. Supplemented by reference TRBV11-2 and TRBJ2-5, the full variable domain reads EAGVAQSPRYKIIEKRQSVAFWCNPISGHATLYWYQQILGQGPKLLIQFQNNGVVDDSQLPKDRFSAERLKGVDSTLKIQPAKLEDSAVYLCAGSSASGGAEETQYFGPGTRLLVL.

The chain employs TRBV12-3 or TRBV12-4 and TRBJ2-1; D call uncertain. This CDR3 has 13 amino acids. Trimming pared 3 bases from V and 15 bases from J, leaving 18 bases between. CDR3 bases: TGTGCCAGCAGTTTGGACGGTCAAGAGACCCGGTTCTTC. Its protein is CASSLDGQETRFF.

This chain joins TRBV5-1 and TRBJ1-6; no definite D call. Germline CDR1 is SGHRS and CDR2 is YFSETQ. V dropped 2 bases and J dropped 5 bases, with 20 bases sitting between them. This CDR3 has 18 residues. The CDR3, as DNA: TGCGCCAGCAGCTTTAGGGCGTCGAAGTTTTCCGATAATTCACCCCTCCACTTT. Translation gives CASSFRASKFSDNSPLHF.

The chain couples TRBV18 to TRBJ2-5; 12 bases fit TRBD1. The J call may be in error: the DNA end matches TRBJ2-7 better. The CDR3 sequence is 16 residues long. The germline gives CDR1 KGHSH, CDR2 LQKENI. As DNA, the CDR3 is TGTGCCAGCTCATCCTCCGGGACAGGGGGCTCGTACGAGCAGTACTTC. Amino acids: CASSSSGTGGSYEQYF.

This clonotype was seen just once. This chain connects TRBV20-1 to TRBJ2-7; D not resolved. V was pared by 1 base and J by 2 bases, with 9 bases between. CDR3 size: 13 residues. Germline CDR1 is DFQATT and CDR2 is SNEGSKA (reference sequence). CDR3 amino acids: CSARGDSTYEQYF. The CDR3 DNA is TGCAGTGCTAGAGGTGACTCAACCTACGAGCAGTACTTC.

This clonotype was observed many times. The chain links TRBV20-1 to TRBJ2-7; D possibly uses TRBD1 or TRBD2 (5 bases each). The CDR3 has 14 amino acids. V was pared by 0 bases and J by 6 bases, with 15 bases between. CDR1 is DFQATT and CDR2 is SNEGSKA in the germline V gene (reference sequence). Written as DNA, the CDR3 is TGCAGTGCTAGAGATTCGGGGACGGTCGGCGAGCAGTACTTC. Translated: CSARDSGTVGEQYF.